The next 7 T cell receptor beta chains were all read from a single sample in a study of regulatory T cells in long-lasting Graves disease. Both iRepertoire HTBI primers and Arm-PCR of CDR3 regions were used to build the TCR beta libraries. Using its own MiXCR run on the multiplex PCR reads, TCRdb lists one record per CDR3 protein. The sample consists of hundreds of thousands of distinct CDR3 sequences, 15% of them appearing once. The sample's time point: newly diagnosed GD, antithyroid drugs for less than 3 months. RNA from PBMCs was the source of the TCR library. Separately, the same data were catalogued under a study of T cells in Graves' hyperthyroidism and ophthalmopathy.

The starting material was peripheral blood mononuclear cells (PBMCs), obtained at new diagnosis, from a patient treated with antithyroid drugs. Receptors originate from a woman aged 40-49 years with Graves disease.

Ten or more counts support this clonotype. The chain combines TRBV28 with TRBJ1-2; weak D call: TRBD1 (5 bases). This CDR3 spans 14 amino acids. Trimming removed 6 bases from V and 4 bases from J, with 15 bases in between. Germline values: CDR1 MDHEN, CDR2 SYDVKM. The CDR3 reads CASSQVPGGYGYTF. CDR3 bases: TGTGCCAGCAGCCAAGTACCGGGGGGCTATGGCTACACCTTC.

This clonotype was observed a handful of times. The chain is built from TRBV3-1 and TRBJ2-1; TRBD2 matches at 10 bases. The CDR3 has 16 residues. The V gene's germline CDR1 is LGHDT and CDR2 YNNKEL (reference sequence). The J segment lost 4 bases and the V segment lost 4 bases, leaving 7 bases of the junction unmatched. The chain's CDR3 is CASSLTGAGGYNEQFF. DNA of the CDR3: TGTGCCAGCAGCCTTACGGGAGCGGGAGGGTACAATGAGCAGTTCTTC.

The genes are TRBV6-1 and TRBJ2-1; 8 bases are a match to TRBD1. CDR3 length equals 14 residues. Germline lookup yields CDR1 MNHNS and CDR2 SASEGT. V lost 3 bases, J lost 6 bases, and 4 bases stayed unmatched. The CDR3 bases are TGTGCCAGCAGTGAGAGACAGGGGAGCAATGAGCAGTTCTTC. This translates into CASSERQGSNEQFF.

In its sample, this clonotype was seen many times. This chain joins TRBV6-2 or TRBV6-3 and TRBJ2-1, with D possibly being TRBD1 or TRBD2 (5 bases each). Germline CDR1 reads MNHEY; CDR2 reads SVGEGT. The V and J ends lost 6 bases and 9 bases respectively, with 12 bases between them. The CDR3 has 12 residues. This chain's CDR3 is CASSPGPVEQFF. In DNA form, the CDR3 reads TGTGCCAGCAGCCCGGGACCCGTTGAGCAGTTCTTC.

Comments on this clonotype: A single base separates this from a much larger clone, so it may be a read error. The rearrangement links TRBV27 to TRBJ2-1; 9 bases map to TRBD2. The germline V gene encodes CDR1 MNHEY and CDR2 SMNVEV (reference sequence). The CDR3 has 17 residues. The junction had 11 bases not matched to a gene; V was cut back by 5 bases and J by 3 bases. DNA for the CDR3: TGTGCCAGCAGTCCAGGCTGGGGAGCGGGAGGCTACAATGAGCAGTTCTTC. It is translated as CASSPGWGAGGYNEQFF.

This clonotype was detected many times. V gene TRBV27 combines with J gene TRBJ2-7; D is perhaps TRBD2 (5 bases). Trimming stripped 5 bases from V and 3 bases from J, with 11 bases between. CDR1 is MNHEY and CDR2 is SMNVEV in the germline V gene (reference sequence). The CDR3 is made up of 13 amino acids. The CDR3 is CASSPGRVYEQYF. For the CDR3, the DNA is TGTGCCAGCAGTCCCGGGCGGGTCTACGAGCAGTACTTC.

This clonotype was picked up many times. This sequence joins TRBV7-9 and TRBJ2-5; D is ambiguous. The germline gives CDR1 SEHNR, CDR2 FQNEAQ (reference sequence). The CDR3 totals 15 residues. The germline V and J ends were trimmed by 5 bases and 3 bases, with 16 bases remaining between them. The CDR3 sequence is CASSLSREGKETQYF. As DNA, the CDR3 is TGTGCCAGCAGCCTCTCAAGGGAAGGCAAAGAGACCCAGTACTTC.